The T cell receptor beta chain under discussion was sequenced for a study of control samples from healthy donors and cancer patients (dated by TCRdb to about 2020). Library prep was done by the immunoSEQ multiplex PCR assay. Imported from immuneACCESS, the table was reduced by TCRdb to in-frame sequences with V and J called. These copies leave out some clones; in studies compared against another copy, an unresolved V gene accounts for under half, and the cause of the remainder is not known. A total of about 160,000 clones appear in this sample, around 94% of them only once. Together, the top ten hold roughly 15% of the sample. A word on this clone: The antigen it recognizes is unknown. No base quality values were provided; no much bigger clone lies one nucleotide off.

The sample comprised PBMCs. This TCR came from a man between 60 and 75 years old with colorectal cancer.

CDR3 protein: CASSLLAYSTDTQYF. Here is the DNA: TGTGCCAGCAGTTTATTAGCATATAGCACAGATACGCAGTATTTT. Recombination linked TRBV27 to TRBJ2-3, with no reliable assignment of the D segment. From its cysteine to its phenylalanine, the CDR3 spans 15 amino acids. This entry keeps only the CDR3 DNA: 45 bases, framed from base 1. V is pared back by 1 base and J by 0 bases, with 8 bases lying between the germline termini. CDR1 and CDR2 were assigned from the germline V gene (reference sequence) as MNHEY and SMNVEV.